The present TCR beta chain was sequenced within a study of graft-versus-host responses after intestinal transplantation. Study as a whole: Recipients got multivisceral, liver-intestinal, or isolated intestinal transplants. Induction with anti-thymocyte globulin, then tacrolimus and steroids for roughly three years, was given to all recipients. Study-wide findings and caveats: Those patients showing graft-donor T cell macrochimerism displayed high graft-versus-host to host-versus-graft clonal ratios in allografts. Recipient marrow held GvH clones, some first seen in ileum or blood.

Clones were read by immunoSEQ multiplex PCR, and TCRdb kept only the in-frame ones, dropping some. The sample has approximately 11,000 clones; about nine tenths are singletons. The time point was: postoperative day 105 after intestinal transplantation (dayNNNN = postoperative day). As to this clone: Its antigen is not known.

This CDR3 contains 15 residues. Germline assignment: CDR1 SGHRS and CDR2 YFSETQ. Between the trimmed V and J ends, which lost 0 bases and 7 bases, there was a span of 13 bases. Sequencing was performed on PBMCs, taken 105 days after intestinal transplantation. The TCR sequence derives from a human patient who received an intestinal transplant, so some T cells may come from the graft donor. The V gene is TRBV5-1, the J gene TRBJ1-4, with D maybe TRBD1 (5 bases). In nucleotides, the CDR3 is TGCGCCAGCAGCTTGGCCGGCGGGGACTCTGAAAAACTGTTTTTT. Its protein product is CASSLAGGDSEKLFF.